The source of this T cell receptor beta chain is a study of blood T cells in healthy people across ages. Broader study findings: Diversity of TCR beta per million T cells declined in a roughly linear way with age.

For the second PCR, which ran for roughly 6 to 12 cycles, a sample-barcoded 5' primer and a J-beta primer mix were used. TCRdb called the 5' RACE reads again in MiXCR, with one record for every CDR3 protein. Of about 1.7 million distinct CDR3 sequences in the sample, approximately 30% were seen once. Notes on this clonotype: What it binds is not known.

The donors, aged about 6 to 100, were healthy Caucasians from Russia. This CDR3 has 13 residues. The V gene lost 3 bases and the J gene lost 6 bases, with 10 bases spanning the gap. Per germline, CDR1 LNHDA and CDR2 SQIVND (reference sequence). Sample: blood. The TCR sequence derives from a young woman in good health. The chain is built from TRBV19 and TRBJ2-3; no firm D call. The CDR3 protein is CASSISGSDTQYF. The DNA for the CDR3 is TGTGCCAGTAGTATTTCGGGCAGCGATACGCAGTATTTT.